The T cell receptor beta chain under discussion was sequenced for a study of blood T cell repertoires in COVID-19. Study-level information: The United States, Italy and Spain supplied acute and convalescent COVID-19 samples. T cells, B-cell-depleted T cells, or PBMCs provided the cDNA or gDNA that served as material.

Per the study methods: Reference gene primer amplification yielded estimated nucleated cell counts. Clones were sequenced by immunoSEQ multiplex PCR, and TCRdb holds only the in-frame ones, with some missing. V and J calls plus clone size are reproduced from that table; the DNA served to infer D and trimming. The table includes approximately 230,000 clones, around 83% detected once. The ends were cut back, 6 bases at V and 0 bases at J, with 15 bases in the middle. The germline V gene has CDR1 MDHEN and CDR2 SYDVKM. The CDR3 has 15 amino acids. The sequenced sample was peripheral blood. V gene TRBV28 combines with J gene TRBJ2-7; weak D call: TRBD2 (6 bases). The sequence came from a man aged 80 or over with acute or convalescent COVID-19. CDR3 nucleotide sequence: TGTGCCAGCAGCCGCAGGCGGAGGGACTCCTACGAGCAGTACTTC. Its translation is CASSRRRRDSYEQYF.